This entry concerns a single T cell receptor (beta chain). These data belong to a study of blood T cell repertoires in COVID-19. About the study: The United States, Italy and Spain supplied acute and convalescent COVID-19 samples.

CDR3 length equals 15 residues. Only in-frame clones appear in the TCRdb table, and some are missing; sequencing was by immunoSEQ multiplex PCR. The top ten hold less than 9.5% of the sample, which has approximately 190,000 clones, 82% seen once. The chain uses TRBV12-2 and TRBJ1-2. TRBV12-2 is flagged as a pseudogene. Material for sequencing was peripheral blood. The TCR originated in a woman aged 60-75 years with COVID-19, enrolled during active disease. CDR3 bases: TGTGCAAGTCGCTCAAAGGTGACTCCCGGGGGGGGCTACACCTTC. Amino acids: CASRSKVTPGGGYTF.